This T cell receptor (beta chain) is from a study of blood T cell repertoires in COVID-19. For the study at large: The study drew acute and convalescent COVID-19 samples from the United States, Italy and Spain. Sources were T cells, B-cell-depleted T cells, or PBMCs; the material itself was cDNA or gDNA.

The CDR3 is 15 residues long. Germline CDR1 and CDR2: SGHKS and YYEKEE (reference sequence). V was trimmed by 1 base and J by 7 bases, leaving 15 bases between them. Original handling: Estimation of nucleated cell counts relied on the amplification of reference gene primers. Using immunoSEQ multiplex PCR, the repertoire was profiled, and TCRdb retains in-frame clones only, with some absent. D and trimming come from the DNA, and the V and J calls and clone size come from that table. The data hold under 150,000 clones, with roughly four fifths observed a single time. This receptor was identified in a man older than 75 with acute or convalescent COVID-19. The gene calls are TRBV5-5 and TRBJ2-4; D is ambiguous. What was sequenced was peripheral blood. The CDR3 reads CASSLNPSFENIQYF. CDR3 nucleotide sequence: TGTGCCAGCAGCTTGAACCCCTCTTTTGAGAACATTCAGTACTTC.